These T cell receptor beta chains were read from a single sample in a study of human T cells and chemical hapten exposure. TCRdb reanalysed the RACE reads using MiXCR and keeps one entry per CDR3 protein. There are approximately 90,000 distinct CDR3 sequences in the sample; 8% to 11% occur only once, and 2% to 2.5% lies in the top ten. Source: whole blood, taken in connection with sensitization to the hapten diphenylcyclopropenone (DPC). Receptor source: a middle-aged man with alopecia areata. Some clones in this sample may be carry-over from other donors' samples. Each CDR3 is given without its conserved first and last residue. Fields, in order: J gene, V gene, CDR3 protein.

TRBJ2-7 TRBV7-2 ASSPQTAGGPYEQY
TRBJ2-1 TRBV4-3 ASSHLAGGPDEQF
TRBJ2-7 TRBV20-1 SASPGTSGTLRSYEQY
TRBJ2-7 TRBV7-8 ASSLVFSGQGPHEQY
TRBJ1-6 TRBV6-5 ASRPPFYRGHNSPLH
TRBJ1-5 TRBV28 ASCSNQPQH
TRBJ1-5 TRBV6-2/TRBV6-3 ASSSDRILPQH
TRBJ2-1 TRBV23-1 ASRRVYNEQF
TRBJ1-3 TRBV20-1 SARDAHRGGNTIY
TRBJ2-3 TRBV12-3/TRBV12-4 ASGSAVDTQY
TRBJ2-1 TRBV9 ASTLSVRGPYNEQF
TRBJ1-1 TRBV20-1 SATGRDTEAF
TRBJ2-6 TRBV20-1 SASPGRDSGANVLT
TRBJ1-4 TRBV7-9 AVDRGQGEKLF
TRBJ1-3 TRBV10-3 ASRYGNTIY
TRBJ2-2 TRBV7-2 ASSPKRPGTGELF
TRBJ1-2 TRBV5-1 ASSLVTGDYGYT
TRBJ1-1 TRBV28 ASSFLITGTGTTEAF
TRBJ1-5 TRBV5-8 ASSFPEGGGQPQH
TRBJ2-5 TRBV29-1 SVGFAGGSGETQY
TRBJ2-7 TRBV6-1 ASSGIFVSEQY
TRBJ2-5 TRBV12-3/TRBV12-4 ASSLAQTSGKETQY
TRBJ1-5 TRBV20-1 SAGHPDQPQH
TRBJ2-1 TRBV7-8 ASSSREKEIYNEQF
TRBJ2-3 TRBV12-3/TRBV12-4 ASSFVRLDTQY
TRBJ2-1 TRBV18 ASSPLGRGGEQF
TRBJ2-6 TRBV18 ASSPGGQAGGVLT
TRBJ1-4 TRBV2 ASRNRAGLATNEKLF